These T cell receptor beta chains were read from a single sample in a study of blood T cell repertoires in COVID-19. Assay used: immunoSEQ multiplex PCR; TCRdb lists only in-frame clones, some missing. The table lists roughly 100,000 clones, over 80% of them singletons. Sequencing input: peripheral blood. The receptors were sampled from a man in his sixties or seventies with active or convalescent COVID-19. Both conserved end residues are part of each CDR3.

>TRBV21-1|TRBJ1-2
CASSKEGGPNYGYTF
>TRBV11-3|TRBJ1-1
CASSPGTSTEAFF
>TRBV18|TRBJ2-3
CASSPFPGGSTDTQYF
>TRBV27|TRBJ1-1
CASSSWGTPEAFF
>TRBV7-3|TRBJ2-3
CASSLGGDTDTQYF
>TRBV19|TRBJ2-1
CASRRTSGGLISYNEQFF
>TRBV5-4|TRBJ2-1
CASSLQGTSGAEQFF
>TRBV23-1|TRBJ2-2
CANKGDTGELFF
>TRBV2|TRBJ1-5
CASSEYPSNQPQHF
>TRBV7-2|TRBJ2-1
CASSADRVSYNEQFF
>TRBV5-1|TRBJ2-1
CASSLTGTGGNREQFF
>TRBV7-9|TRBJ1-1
CASRRPGQGMNTEAFF
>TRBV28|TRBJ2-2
CASSYTGTMNTGELFF
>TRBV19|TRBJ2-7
CASSIGRDGYEQYF
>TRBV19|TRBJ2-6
CASSIGRGSGANVLTF
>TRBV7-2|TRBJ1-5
CASSLDRGQPQHF
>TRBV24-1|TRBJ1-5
CATLTGNNQPQHF
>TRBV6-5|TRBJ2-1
CASRASGTGGGFF
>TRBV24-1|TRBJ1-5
CATSDRGTGASGQPQHF
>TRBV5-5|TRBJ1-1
CASSFTASEAFF
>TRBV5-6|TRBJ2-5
CASSLELAGGETQYF
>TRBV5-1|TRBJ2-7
CASSLGGTGYYEQYF
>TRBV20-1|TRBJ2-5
CSASDTRQETQYF
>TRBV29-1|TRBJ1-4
CSAQTQATTNEKLFF